The TCR beta chain described here comes from a study of tumor-infiltrating lymphocytes in oesophageal squamous cell carcinoma. One entry per CDR3 protein results from TCRdb running MiXCR on the PCR reads. Among about 20,000 distinct CDR3 sequences, 35% to 45% were seen once, and the ten largest hold roughly a tenth. This CDR3 is built from 13 residues. CDR1 and CDR2 (germline): MDHEN, SYDVKM. J is TRBJ2-5 and V is TRBV28; weak D call: TRBD1 (5 bases). The tail of the sequence fits TRBJ2-1 better, so the J call may be wrong. The sequenced sample was normal esophageal tissue next to the tumor. The origin of this receptor is a male donor with esophageal squamous cell carcinoma. CDR3 protein: CASSSAQGNEQFF. CDR3 sequence (DNA): TGTGCCAGCAGTTCGGCTCAGGGTAACGAGCAGTTCTTC.